Below, 16 T cell receptor beta chains from the same sample are listed, as sequenced in a study of T cell repertoires in cytomegalovirus infection. TCRdb reprocessed the reads with MiXCR, giving one entry per CDR3 protein. The profile shows almost 550,000 distinct CDR3 sequences, 16% of them singletons. The sample was CD8+ T cells from PBMCs. These receptors all stem from a human donor in good health (CMV status not recorded). Some clones in this sample may be carry-over from other donors' samples.

The V and J genes are TRBV9 and TRBJ2-1; perhaps D is TRBD1 or TRBD2 (5 bases each). V was trimmed by 2 bases and J by 5 bases, leaving 17 bases between them. The V gene's germline CDR1 is SGDLS and CDR2 YYNGEE. This CDR3 comprises 16 residues. The DNA for the CDR3 is TGTGCCAGCAGCGTCTCCGGGACCCCAGGCCACAATGAGCAGTTCTTC. Translated, it gives CASSVSGTPGHNEQFF. Filled out from reference TRBV9 and TRBJ2-1, the complete variable domain reads DSGVTQTPKHLITATGQRVTLRCSPRSGDLSVYWYQQSLDQGLQFLIQYYNGEERAKGNILERFSAQQFPDLHSELNLSSLELGDSALYFCASSVSGTPGHNEQFFGPGTRLTVL.

This chain links TRBV29-1 with TRBJ1-2; 9 bases match TRBD1. The CDR3 loop spans 13 amino acids. Germline CDR1 reads SQVTM; CDR2 reads ANQGSEA. V shed 4 bases, J shed 2 bases, and the junction held 2 bases outside the gene matches. The CDR3 coding sequence is TGCAGCGTTGCCGGGACAGGGAACTATGGCTACACCTTC. Protein: CSVAGTGNYGYTF.

Many counts were recorded for this clonotype. V gene TRBV6-5 combines with J gene TRBJ2-5; 7 nucleotides align to TRBD2. Trimming cost V 5 bases and J 4 bases; bases outside gene matches: 10. This CDR3 comprises 15 residues. Germline CDR1 MNHEY, CDR2 SVGAGI. The CDR3 DNA follows: TGTGCCAGCAGTCCCGGGATAGCGGGCTTAGAGACCCAGTACTTC. It specifies CASSPGIAGLETQYF.

This clonotype was counted ten times or more. The rearrangement links TRBV12-5 to TRBJ1-2; D gene ambiguous. The germline V gene has CDR1 LGHNT and CDR2 FRNRAP. The V and J ends lost 1 base and 4 bases respectively, with 16 bases between them. This CDR3 is 16 amino acids long. CDR3 in DNA: TGTGCTAGTGGTTTGGCTTTCCCGGGCCTAGCCTATGGCTACACCTTC. This sequence encodes CASGLAFPGLAYGYTF. The full variable domain, rest sourced from reference TRBV12-5 and TRBJ1-2, is DARVTQTPRHKVTEMGQEVTMRCQPILGHNTVFWYRQTMMQGLELLAYFRNRAPLDDSGMPKDRFSAEMPDATLATLKIQPSEPRDSAVYFCASGLAFPGLAYGYTFGSGTRLTVV.

This clonotype was recorded a few times. The chain links TRBV7-3 to TRBJ1-1; D might be TRBD1 (5 bases). Per the germline V gene, CDR1 is SGHTA and CDR2 is FQGTGA. Trimming pared 0 bases from V and 3 bases from J, leaving 8 bases between. This CDR3 spans 14 amino acids. The CDR3: CASSLTSGYTEAFF. The CDR3 coding sequence is TGTGCCAGCAGCTTAACGTCAGGGTACACTGAAGCTTTCTTT. The complete variable domain, with remaining parts taken from reference TRBV7-3 and TRBJ1-1, reads GAGVSQTPSNKVTEKGKYVELRCDPISGHTALYWYRQSLGQGPEFLIYFQGTGAADDSGLPNDRFFAVRPEGSVSTLKIQRTERGDSAVYLCASSLTSGYTEAFFGQGTRLTVV.

This rearrangement joins TRBV5-1 to TRBJ2-3; 8 bases match TRBD2. The J segment lost 3 bases and the V segment lost 0 bases, leaving 9 bases of the junction unmatched. The CDR3 is 17 residues long. CDR1 SGHRS and CDR2 YFSETQ come from the germline V gene. The chain's CDR3 is CASSLALAGYGTDTQYF. CDR3 bases: TGCGCCAGCAGCTTGGCATTAGCGGGATACGGTACAGATACGCAGTATTTT.

This clonotype was seen a few times. V usage is TRBV2 and J usage is TRBJ2-5, with D possibly being TRBD2 (5 bases). V was shortened by 0 bases and J by 3 bases, with 8 bases between the two germline ends. Germline CDR1 is SNHLY and CDR2 is FYNNEI. The CDR3 length is 14 residues. The CDR3: CASSEAFGEETQYF. The CDR3 nucleotides are TGTGCCAGCAGTGAAGCGTTCGGGGAAGAGACCCAGTACTTC.

In this sample, this clonotype turned up many times. The V call is TRBV7-2, the J call TRBJ1-2, with D uncertain. The germline CDR1 and CDR2 sequences are SGHTA and FQGNSA. This CDR3 has 12 residues. Trimming left V 3 bases short and J 8 bases short, with 10 bases between. CDR3 amino acids: CASSFTQVGYTF. The CDR3 nucleotides are TGTGCCAGCAGCTTCACGCAAGTAGGCTACACCTTC.

This clonotype was seen a few times. The chain has TRBV5-6 and TRBJ1-5; tentatively, D is TRBD1 (5 bases). Germline V CDR1 and CDR2: SGHDT, YYEEEE. Trimming left V 3 bases short and J 4 bases short, with 11 bases between. The CDR3 has 14 amino acids. CDR3 in amino acids: CASSSRDGNQPQHF. Here the CDR3 DNA reads TGTGCCAGCAGCTCCCGGGACGGGAATCAGCCCCAGCATTTT. Using reference TRBV5-6 and TRBJ1-5 for the parts outside the CDR3, the full variable domain is DAGVTQSPTHLIKTRGQQVTLRCSPKSGHDTVSWYQQALGQGPQFIFQYYEEEERQRGNFPDRFSGHQFPNYSSELNVNALLLGDSALYLCASSSRDGNQPQHFGDGTRLSIL.

The V and J genes are TRBV27 and TRBJ2-1; 8 bases are shared with TRBD1. Germline V lookup: CDR1 MNHEY, CDR2 SMNVEV (reference sequence). Trimming at V came to 4 bases and at J to 2 bases, leaving 7 bases not matched to a gene. The CDR3 totals 16 residues. Here the CDR3 reads CASSSIGTGAYNEQFF. In nucleotides, the CDR3 is TGTGCCAGCAGTTCCATCGGGACAGGAGCCTACAATGAGCAGTTCTTC.

This clonotype was seen ten or more times. The chain employs TRBV19 and TRBJ1-5; D gene uncertain. Trimming pared 7 bases from V and 3 bases from J, leaving 10 bases between. There are 13 residues in the CDR3. CDR1 is LNHDA and CDR2 is SQIVND in the germline V gene (reference sequence). CDR3 sequence: CASNPGYNQPQHF. The CDR3 DNA reads TGTGCCAGTAACCCAGGATACAATCAGCCCCAGCATTTT.

This clonotype was seen at least ten times. This chain connects TRBV10-3 to TRBJ2-7, with D perhaps matching TRBD2 (5 bases). CDR1 is ENHRY, CDR2 SYGVKD, per germline. The germline V and J ends were trimmed by 6 bases and 4 bases, with 10 bases remaining between them. This CDR3 has 12 amino acids. CDR3 nucleotide sequence: TGTGCCATCAGCGACCCGGGGTACGAGCAGTACTTC. Residues: CAISDPGYEQYF.

As to this clonotype: Being one base from a much bigger clone, this may be a read error. The V and J genes are TRBV10-3 and TRBJ1-3; D is ambiguous. Trimming removed 9 bases from V and 4 bases from J, with 10 bases in between. CDR3 length equals 12 residues. The V gene's germline CDR1 is ENHRY and CDR2 SYGVKD. As DNA, the CDR3 is TGTGCCATGAAGGAAGGCGGAAACACCATATATTTT. The encoded protein is CAMKEGGNTIYF.

The chain joins TRBV2 to TRBJ1-2, with D maybe TRBD1 (5 bases). Trimming cost V 8 bases and J 2 bases, with 12 bases left between them. Germline CDR1 is SNHLY and CDR2 is FYNNEI. The CDR3 loop spans 13 amino acids. The CDR3 sequence: CASERGWNYGYTF. Written as DNA, the CDR3 is TGTGCCAGCGAGCGGGGGTGGAACTATGGCTACACCTTC.

The V and J genes are TRBV7-3 and TRBJ2-1, with D possibly being TRBD1 (7 bases). Trimming shortened V by 3 bases and J by 7 bases, and 28 bases separated the two germline ends. The length of the CDR3 is 19 residues. Germline CDR1 and CDR2: SGHTA and FQGTGA. For the CDR3, the DNA is TGTGCCAGCAGCTTGACTAGAGGGGGCCCCATCCCCTCTGGGAATGAGCAGTTCTTC. Translating gives CASSLTRGGPIPSGNEQFF.

Many counts were recorded for this clonotype. The genes are TRBV7-6 and TRBJ2-7; D not certain. CDR1 and CDR2 from the germline V gene are SGHVS and FNYEAQ. Trimming stripped 3 bases from V and 5 bases from J, with 11 bases between. The CDR3 has 13 residues. The CDR3 protein is CASSFQREDEQYF. For the CDR3, the DNA is TGTGCCAGCAGCTTCCAGCGAGAGGACGAGCAGTACTTC.